This T cell receptor beta chain was recorded in a study of T cell repertoires in cytomegalovirus infection. This clonotype appeared many times. What it binds is unknown. Germline loops: CDR1 MNHNY, CDR2 SVGAGI (reference sequence). This CDR3 has 17 residues. With 2 bases removed from V and 1 base from J, the gap between germline ends came to 15 bases. TCRdb re-called the reads with MiXCR, one entry per CDR3 protein. Here the sample spans fewer than 900,000 distinct CDR3 sequences, under 35% being singletons. This sequence originates from a human donor in good health (CMV status not recorded). Some clones in this sample may be carry-over from other donors' samples. Specimen: cultured CD8+ T cells from PBMCs, collected from culture after CMV antigen stimulation. The chain couples TRBV6-6 to TRBJ2-1; D unclear. The CDR3 coding sequence is TGTGCCAGCAGTTACCCTGAAGGGCAGCTTTCCTACAATGAGCAGTTCTTC. It translates to CASSYPEGQLSYNEQFF.